Each of the 30 T cell receptor beta chains below was sequenced from the same sample in a study of blood T cell repertoires in COVID-19. The data were produced by immunoSEQ multiplex PCR, yet TCRdb's version contains in-frame clones alone and is incomplete. Of 300,000 or so clones in the sample, approximately 86% were seen once. Sequencing used PBMCs or T cells enriched from blood (not recorded which). These receptors were obtained from a woman aged 40 to 50 with acute COVID-19.

The J gene is TRBJ2-5, the V gene TRBV19; D not resolved. CDR1 and CDR2 from the germline V gene are LNHDA and SQIVND (reference sequence). There are 15 residues in the CDR3. V shed 5 bases and J shed 2 bases, with 15 bases lying between them. The CDR3 reads CASSYSIGSQETQYF. The CDR3, as DNA: TGTGCCAGTAGTTATTCCATTGGCAGTCAAGAGACCCAGTACTTC.

The CDR3 here is CASSPERAGGRNEQFF. As DNA, the CDR3 is TGTGCCAGCAGTCCCGAAAGGGCGGGAGGTCGCAATGAGCAGTTCTTC. The genes are TRBV2 and TRBJ2-1, with 8 bases that match TRBD2. The germline CDR1 and CDR2 sequences are SNHLY and FYNNEI. The CDR3 length is 16 residues. J lost 6 bases, V lost 5 bases, and 12 bases had no gene match.

V is TRBV2 and J is TRBJ2-2, with 9 bases lining up with TRBD1. Germline lookup yields CDR1 SNHLY and CDR2 FYNNEI. The CDR3 is made up of 15 amino acids. Trimming at V came to 1 base and at J to 16 bases, leaving 13 bases not matched to a gene. The CDR3 is CASSEVTGRQGETFF. The DNA for the CDR3 is TGTGCCAGCAGTGAAGTAACGGGGCGACAGGGGGAAACGTTTTTT.

This clone was seen just once. The rearrangement uses TRBV2 and TRBJ2-4; D call uncertain. Looked up from germline, CDR1 is SNHLY and CDR2 is FYNNEI. The CDR3 totals 19 residues. The V and J ends lost 6 bases and 1 base respectively, with 25 bases between them. CDR3 sequence (DNA): TGTGCCAGCAGGGCGACCCTAGGCTCCGACCTCTATGCCAAAAACATTCAGTACTTC. It codes for CASRATLGSDLYAKNIQYF.

The rearrangement links TRBV21-1 to TRBJ1-1. TRBV21-1 is described as a pseudogene. This CDR3 contains 17 residues. The CDR3 here is CASFLWREDQMNTEAFF. CDR3 in DNA: TGTGCCAGCTTCTTATGGCGGGAGGATCAGATGAACACTGAAGCTTTCTTT.

This chain connects TRBV7-2 to TRBJ1-2; perhaps TRBD1 as D (5 bases). This CDR3 has 15 amino acids. V lost 1 base, J lost 9 bases, and 18 bases lay in between. CDR1 is SGHTA and CDR2 is FQGNSA in the germline V gene. The CDR3 here is CASSLVGRAGTSYTF. CDR3 sequence (DNA): TGTGCCAGCAGCTTAGTAGGCAGGGCAGGCACAAGCTACACCTTC. Together with reference TRBV7-2 and TRBJ1-2, the CDR3 gives the full variable domain: GAGVSQSPSNKVTEKGKDVELRCDPISGHTALYWYRQSLGQGLEFLIYFQGNSAPDKSGLPSDRFSAERTGGSVSTLTIQRTQQEDSAVYLCASSLVGRAGTSYTFGSGTRLTVV.

The chain carries TRBV11-2 and TRBJ1-5, with 7 positions matching TRBD1. Germline V gene sequence: CDR1 SGHAT, CDR2 FQNNGV. V shed 5 bases and J 7 bases; nucleotides not matched to a gene: 8. The CDR3 is 14 amino acids. In DNA, the CDR3 is TGTGCCAGCAGCCCCGGACAGGCAGTACAGCCCCAGCATTTT. Translation gives CASSPGQAVQPQHF.

This chain joins TRBV3-1 (or the pseudogene TRBV3-2) and TRBJ1-2, with 8 bases that match TRBD1. The CDR3 is 17 amino acids. CDR1 is LGHDT, CDR2 YNNKEL, per germline (reference sequence). The trim removed 0 bases at V and 0 bases at J, leaving 6 bases unmatched. CDR3 region: CASSQESGGFANYGYTF. DNA for the CDR3: TGTGCCAGCAGCCAAGAATCAGGGGGCTTCGCTAACTATGGCTACACCTTC.

The rearrangement joins TRBV14 to TRBJ1-6; 9 bases match TRBD1. This CDR3 spans 17 amino acids. Losses at the gene ends were 0 bases for V and 11 bases for J; bases not matched to a gene: 11. CDR1 and CDR2 from the germline V gene are SGHDN and FVKESK. The CDR3: CASSQDGTGWFGTPLHF. In DNA, the CDR3 is TGTGCCAGCAGCCAAGATGGGACAGGGTGGTTCGGAACACCCCTCCACTTT.

Only a few counts were recorded for this clone. This sequence joins TRBV18 and TRBJ2-2; possibly TRBD2 for D (5 bases). Deletions cut 3 bases from V and 4 bases from J, with 6 bases between. Germline CDR1 reads KGHSH; CDR2 reads LQKENI. The CDR3 length is 13 residues. CDR3: CASSPGVTGELFF. CDR3 coding DNA: TGTGCCAGCTCACCCGGGGTCACCGGGGAGCTGTTTTTT.

The chain has TRBV15 and TRBJ1-1; D uncertain. V lost 0 bases and J 1 base, leaving 6 bases between the germline ends. CDR1 is LNHNV, CDR2 YYDKDF, per germline (reference sequence). The CDR3 is 14 residues long. The CDR3 reads CATSRDLSNTEAFF. DNA of the CDR3: TGTGCCACCAGCAGAGACCTCTCGAACACTGAAGCTTTCTTT.

The chain has TRBV18 and TRBJ1-2; tentative D call: TRBD1 (5 bases). CDR1 is KGHSH and CDR2 is LQKENI in the germline V gene. The CDR3 totals 16 residues. V was trimmed by 1 base and J by 4 bases, leaving 16 bases between them. This chain's CDR3 is CASSPQKPGNFYGYTF. CDR3 bases: TGTGCCAGCTCACCACAGAAGCCAGGGAACTTCTATGGCTACACCTTC. The variable domain in full, completed from reference TRBV18 and TRBJ1-2, reads NAGVMQNPRHLVRRRGQEARLRCSPMKGHSHVYWYRQLPEEGLKFMVYLQKENIIDESGMPKERFSAEFPKEGPSILRIQQVVRGDSAAYFCASSPQKPGNFYGYTFGSGTRLTVV.

The V gene is TRBV6-6, the J gene TRBJ2-2; 11 bases are shared with TRBD2. J was trimmed by 1 base and V by 5 bases; bases with no gene match: 12. The CDR3 contains 19 residues. The germline V gene encodes CDR1 MNHNY and CDR2 SVGAGI (reference sequence). This chain's CDR3 is CASSPYPPTSGKNTGELFF. CDR3 coding DNA: TGTGCCAGCAGTCCCTACCCTCCGACTAGCGGGAAGAACACCGGGGAGCTGTTTTTT.

The chain employs TRBV3-1 (or the pseudogene TRBV3-2) and TRBJ2-1; 7 nucleotides align to TRBD2. Trimming removed 0 bases from V and 7 bases from J; junction bases left unmatched: 6. CDR1 and CDR2 (germline): LGHDT, YNNKEL (reference sequence). This CDR3 has 15 amino acids. CDR3 sequence: CASSQDWLAVNEQFF. CDR3 nucleotide sequence: TGTGCCAGCAGCCAAGATTGGCTAGCGGTTAATGAGCAGTTCTTC.

This rearrangement joins TRBV15 to TRBJ2-3; D perhaps matches TRBD1 (6 bases). The CDR3 contains 15 residues. V was clipped by 0 bases and J by 3 bases, with 10 bases between them. Germline V CDR1 and CDR2: LNHNV, YYDKDF (reference sequence). The CDR3 bases are TGTGCCACCAGCAGAGACGGACAGAAGACAGATACGCAGTATTTT. Encoded protein: CATSRDGQKTDTQYF. The whole variable domain, remainder taken from reference TRBV15 and TRBJ2-3, is DAMVIQNPRYQVTQFGKPVTLSCSQTLNHNVMYWYQQKSSQAPKLLFHYYDKDFNNEADTPDNFQSRRPNTSFCFLDIRSPGLGDTAMYLCATSRDGQKTDTQYFGPGTRLTVL.

The chain has TRBV27 and TRBJ2-5; the D is unclear. CDR3 length: 14 amino acids. Germline loops: CDR1 MNHEY, CDR2 SMNVEV (reference sequence). V shed 4 bases and J shed 3 bases, with 12 bases lying between them. Here the CDR3 reads CASSSNPGEETQYF. The CDR3 DNA sequence: TGTGCCAGCAGTTCAAACCCCGGAGAAGAGACCCAGTACTTC.

This clone was seen only a few times. The chain has TRBV7-3 and TRBJ1-2; the D gene is possibly TRBD1 (6 bases). CDR1 is SGHTA and CDR2 is FQGTGA in the germline V gene. The V end lost 5 bases, the J end lost 7 bases, and 14 bases lay between the germline ends. This CDR3 spans 13 amino acids. The CDR3: CASSPGQWGGYTF. In nucleotides, the CDR3 is TGTGCCAGCAGCCCGGGACAATGGGGTGGCTACACCTTC.

This rearrangement joins TRBV4-2 to TRBJ1-3; perhaps TRBD1 as D (6 bases). Germline assignment: CDR1 LGHNA and CDR2 YNFKEQ. The V and J ends lost 0 bases and 7 bases respectively, with 16 bases between them. This CDR3 is built from 16 residues. The CDR3 here is CASSQEKTGKGNTIYF. The CDR3 DNA reads as TGTGCCAGCAGCCAAGAGAAGACAGGAAAGGGTAACACCATATATTTT.

This chain's CDR3 is CASSKGQGVSYEQYF. The CDR3 DNA follows: TGTGCCAGCAGTAAGGGACAGGGGGTCTCCTACGAGCAGTACTTC. The V and J genes are TRBV6-5 and TRBJ2-7, with 11 bases lining up with TRBD1. V shed 5 bases and J 0 bases; nucleotides not matched to a gene: 3. Germline-derived CDR1 and CDR2 are MNHEY and SVGAGI. There are 15 residues in the CDR3.

V gene TRBV5-5 combines with J gene TRBJ1-5, with 7 bases that match TRBD1. Germline V gene sequence: CDR1 SGHKS, CDR2 YYEKEE (reference sequence). Trimming took 3 bases from V and 2 from J; bases not matched to a gene: 5. The CDR3 sequence is 15 residues long. CDR3 nucleotides: TGTGCCAGCAGCTCACAGGGGAGGCGCAATCAGCCCCAGCATTTT. As protein: CASSSQGRRNQPQHF.

The V gene is TRBV6-5, the J gene TRBJ1-2, with D maybe TRBD1 (5 bases). Trimming pared 6 bases from V and 4 bases from J, leaving 9 bases between. CDR3 length: 12 amino acids. Germline V gene lookup returns CDR1 MNHEY and CDR2 SVGAGI. CDR3 in DNA: TGTGCCAGCAGCGGACAATCCTATGGCTACACCTTC. Its translation: CASSGQSYGYTF.

The rearrangement links TRBV7-2 to TRBJ1-5; D unresolved. Germline CDR1 and CDR2: SGHTA and FQGNSA. V lost 6 bases, J lost 0 bases, and 12 bases lay in between. CDR3 length: 15 amino acids. CDR3 residues: CASSDLAYSNQPQHF. The DNA of the CDR3 is TGTGCCAGCAGTGATCTGGCATATAGCAATCAGCCCCAGCATTTT.

The V gene is TRBV3-1 (or the pseudogene TRBV3-2), the J gene TRBJ2-2, with D perhaps TRBD2 (5 bases). With 1 base removed from V and 13 bases from J, the gap between germline ends came to 13 bases. Germline assignment: CDR1 LGHDT and CDR2 YNNKEL (reference sequence). This CDR3 region has 13 residues. The CDR3 protein is CASSQVGSSWLFF. CDR3 nucleotides: TGTGCCAGCAGCCAAGTTGGTTCTAGCTGGCTGTTTTTT.

The CDR3 is CASSQAQGTGETQYF. In DNA form, the CDR3 reads TGTGCCAGCAGCCAAGCCCAGGGGACGGGGGAGACCCAGTACTTC. The chain joins TRBV3-1 (or the pseudogene TRBV3-2) to TRBJ2-5; perhaps TRBD1 as D (6 bases). The CDR3 runs to 15 residues. Germline CDR1 reads LGHDT; CDR2 reads YNNKEL (reference sequence). V lost 1 base and J lost 5, with 14 bases in between.

This rearrangement joins TRBV19 to TRBJ2-7, with D possibly TRBD1 on 5 matching bases. This CDR3 region has 15 residues. V gave up 0 bases and J gave up 7 bases, with 16 bases separating them. CDR1 LNHDA and CDR2 SQIVND come from the germline V gene (reference sequence). CDR3 in DNA: TGTGCCAGTAGTATAGAGACAGCCCCCTTTACGGAGCAGTACTTC. The encoded protein is CASSIETAPFTEQYF. Variable domain in full (rest from reference TRBV19 and TRBJ2-7): DGGITQSPKYLFRKEGQNVTLSCEQNLNHDAMYWYRQDPGQGLRLIYYSQIVNDFQKGDIAEGYSVSREKKESFPLTVTSAQKNPTAFYLCASSIETAPFTEQYFGPGTRLTVT.

This sequence joins TRBV15 and TRBJ1-5; TRBD1 matches 9 bases. This CDR3 has 13 residues. Looked up from germline, CDR1 is LNHNV and CDR2 is YYDKDF (reference sequence). The V segment lost 8 bases and the J segment 6 bases; nucleotides outside the gene matches: 5. The DNA of the CDR3 is TGTGCCACCCAGGACAGGGGCCTTCAGCCCCAGCATTTT. Encoded protein: CATQDRGLQPQHF.

This clone was counted a single time. The V call is TRBV6-2 or TRBV6-3, the J call TRBJ2-3; tentative D call: TRBD2 (5 bases). The CDR3 extends over 17 amino acids. V lost 0 bases and J 0 bases, leaving 13 bases between the germline ends. Germline CDR1 MNHEY, CDR2 SVGEGT. CDR3 in amino acids: CASSYSQEAVSTDTQYF. The CDR3 DNA follows: TGTGCCAGCAGTTACTCGCAGGAAGCGGTTAGCACAGATACGCAGTATTTT.

The V call is TRBV4-2, the J call TRBJ2-2; 7 nucleotides agree with TRBD2. V lost 4 bases and J lost 4; bases outside the gene matches: 6. Germline V CDR1 and CDR2: LGHNA, YNFKEQ. CDR3 length equals 15 residues. The chain's CDR3 is CASSPRLAGTGELFF. As DNA, the CDR3 is TGTGCCAGCAGCCCGCGACTAGCCGGCACCGGGGAGCTGTTTTTT.

This chain joins TRBV10-3 and TRBJ2-7; 8 bases are a match to TRBD1. Germline V gene data show CDR1 as ENHRY and CDR2 as SYGVKD. The CDR3 is 17 residues long. With V trimmed by 0 bases and J by 0 bases, 7 bases remained unmatched. The CDR3 loop is CAISESTRTGSSYEQYF. CDR3 in DNA: TGTGCCATCAGTGAGTCTACTCGGACAGGGAGCTCCTACGAGCAGTACTTC.

The J gene is TRBJ1-1, the V gene TRBV6-5; TRBD1 matches 7 bases. The germline V gene encodes CDR1 MNHEY and CDR2 SVGAGI. Losses at the gene ends were 0 bases for V and 7 bases for J; bases not matched to a gene: 5. The length of the CDR3 is 14 residues. CDR3 sequence: CASSYSSQGFEAFF. The CDR3 DNA follows: TGTGCCAGCAGTTACTCGTCACAGGGGTTTGAAGCTTTCTTT.